The 23 T cell receptor beta chains below come from one sample, sequenced in a study of blood T cell repertoires in COVID-19. TCRdb keeps only in-frame clones here, not all; method: immunoSEQ multiplex PCR. Of 100,000 to 120,000 clones in the sample, about three quarters are singletons; the top ten hold around 19%. Material: peripheral blood. The receptors were gathered from a woman aged 70-85 years with acute or convalescent COVID-19.

The chain recombines TRBV5-4 with TRBJ1-1; 10 nucleotides line up with TRBD1. After removal of 0 bases from V and 5 bases from J, the junction contained 4 bases not matched to a gene. Germline V gives CDR1 SGHNT, CDR2 YYREEE (reference sequence). The CDR3 consists of 15 residues. CDR3 sequence: CASSLGQGAGTEAFF. In DNA form, the CDR3 reads TGTGCCAGCAGCTTGGGACAGGGGGCGGGGACTGAAGCTTTCTTT.

This sequence joins TRBV4-3 and TRBJ2-7; 9 nucleotides align to TRBD1. Germline V gives CDR1 LGHNA, CDR2 YSLEER. Trimming at V came to 1 base and at J to 4 bases, leaving 8 bases not matched to a gene. CDR3 length: 16 residues. The CDR3, as DNA: TGCGCCAGCAGCCAAGGTACCGGGACAGGGATGTACGAGCAGTACTTC. Protein sequence: CASSQGTGTGMYEQYF.

The J gene is TRBJ1-3, the V gene TRBV14; D unclear. The CDR3 is made up of 13 amino acids. Trimming left V 1 base short and J 4 bases short, with 5 bases between. Germline values: CDR1 SGHDN, CDR2 FVKESK. CDR3 DNA: TGTGCCAGCAGCCAAGTTCTGGGAAACACCATATATTTT. This encodes CASSQVLGNTIYF.

The rearrangement joins TRBV15 to TRBJ2-3, with 8 bases identical to TRBD1. Looked up from germline, CDR1 is LNHNV and CDR2 is YYDKDF (reference sequence). The CDR3 covers 15 residues. The V segment lost 5 bases and the J segment 2 bases; nucleotides outside the gene matches: 6. The CDR3 coding sequence is TGTGCCACCAGCCAGGGGGCTGGGTCCACAGATACGCAGTATTTT. Its protein product is CATSQGAGSTDTQYF.

This chain links TRBV19 with TRBJ1-1; D gene unclear. Looked up from germline, CDR1 is LNHDA and CDR2 is SQIVND (reference sequence). This CDR3 has 13 amino acids. V lost 1 base, J lost 8 bases, and 11 bases lay in between. For the CDR3, the DNA is TGTGCCAGTAGTATAGGGGCCGTGACAGAAGCTTTCTTT. This sequence encodes CASSIGAVTEAFF. Based on the CDR3 plus reference TRBV19 and TRBJ1-1, the full variable domain is DGGITQSPKYLFRKEGQNVTLSCEQNLNHDAMYWYRQDPGQGLRLIYYSQIVNDFQKGDIAEGYSVSREKKESFPLTVTSAQKNPTAFYLCASSIGAVTEAFFGQGTRLTVV.

The rearrangement links TRBV5-1 to TRBJ2-1; 8 bases are shared with TRBD1. The V gene's germline CDR1 is SGHRS and CDR2 YFSETQ. Unmatched junction bases numbered 4, after V lost 0 bases and J lost 5 bases. CDR3 size: 15 residues. The CDR3 sequence: CASSLVRTGNNEQFF. CDR3 nucleotides: TGCGCCAGCAGCTTGGTCCGGACAGGGAACAATGAGCAGTTCTTC. Drawing the rest from reference TRBV5-1 and TRBJ2-1, the complete variable domain is KAGVTQTPRYLIKTRGQQVTLSCSPISGHRSVSWYQQTPGQGLQFLFEYFSETQRNKGNFPGRFSGRQFSNSRSEMNVSTLELGDSALYLCASSLVRTGNNEQFFGPGTRLTVL.

This sequence joins TRBV5-5 and TRBJ2-3, with no clear D. The CDR3 covers 12 residues. Germline lookup yields CDR1 SGHKS and CDR2 YYEKEE (reference sequence). The V end lost 4 bases, the J end lost 6 bases, and 9 bases lay between the germline ends. CDR3 amino acids: CASSKEADTQYF. CDR3 in DNA: TGTGCCAGCAGCAAAGAGGCGGATACGCAGTATTTT.

The chain uses TRBV19 and TRBJ2-5, with 7 bases matching TRBD2. The junction had 4 bases not matched to a gene; V was cut back by 3 bases and J by 0 bases. This CDR3 has 15 amino acids. Germline assignment: CDR1 LNHDA and CDR2 SQIVND (reference sequence). CDR3: CASSMGGDYQETQYF. DNA of the CDR3: TGTGCCAGTAGTATGGGAGGGGACTACCAAGAGACCCAGTACTTC.

The V gene is TRBV19, the J gene TRBJ2-1; perhaps TRBD1 as D (8 bases). Germline values: CDR1 LNHDA, CDR2 SQIVND (reference sequence). With 4 bases removed from V and 15 bases from J, the gap between germline ends came to 13 bases. The CDR3 totals 11 residues. The CDR3, as DNA: TGTGCCAGTAGTAGACAGGGGAGGGCGTTCTTC. Amino acids: CASSRQGRAFF.

Details on this clone: At the DNA level, this CDR3 is encoded by other sequences in the same sample as well. The chain employs TRBV28 and TRBJ1-2; D remains ambiguous. V was pared by 3 bases and J by 4 bases, with 6 bases between. This CDR3 region has 12 residues. CDR1 and CDR2 (germline): MDHEN, SYDVKM. The CDR3 nucleotides read TGTGCCAGCAGTTTTGAGGGCTATGGCTACACCTTC. This gives the protein CASSFEGYGYTF.

This clone turned up a few times. The chain is built from TRBV11-2 and TRBJ1-1, with 8 bases that match TRBD1. J lost 8 bases, V lost 5 bases, and 4 bases had no gene match. This CDR3 comprises 12 residues. From germline, CDR1 is SGHAT and CDR2 FQNNGV. The DNA for the CDR3 is TGTGCCAGCAGCCTGGACAGGGCAGAAGCTTTCTTT. This codes for CASSLDRAEAFF.

This chain joins TRBV9 and TRBJ2-1, with 13 positions matching TRBD2. This CDR3 comprises 18 residues. The V gene's germline CDR1 is SGDLS and CDR2 YYNGEE. V dropped 4 bases and J dropped 0; count of bases not matched to a gene: 7. CDR3 in amino acids: CASSPRTSGGISYNEQFF. As DNA, the CDR3 is TGTGCCAGCAGCCCCCGGACTAGCGGGGGTATCTCCTACAATGAGCAGTTCTTC.

The chain is built from TRBV4-1 and TRBJ1-4, with D possibly matching TRBD1 (6 bases). Trimming removed 4 bases from V and 2 bases from J, with 11 bases in between. Looked up from germline, CDR1 is MGHRA and CDR2 is YSYEKL. The CDR3 covers 15 residues. The DNA of the CDR3 is TGCGCCAGCAGCCCGTCAGGGGATACTAATGAAAAACTGTTTTTT. It yields the protein CASSPSGDTNEKLFF.

This clone turned up a few times. V usage is TRBV9 and J usage is TRBJ2-6, with D tentatively TRBD2 (8 bases). Germline V gene data show CDR1 as SGDLS and CDR2 as YYNGEE. V shed 3 bases and J shed 0 bases, with 16 bases lying between them. The CDR3 runs 18 residues. CDR3 nucleotide sequence: TGTGCCAGCAGCGCCGGGGGGGACAGCCGCTCTGGGGCCAACGTCCTGACTTTC. The encoded protein is CASSAGGDSRSGANVLTF.

This sequence joins TRBV4-2 and TRBJ2-5, with 9 bases aligning to TRBD1. V was clipped by 4 bases and J by 3 bases; unmatched bases: 12. The CDR3 length is 17 residues. Germline assignment: CDR1 LGHNA and CDR2 YNFKEQ. This CDR3 reads CASSPAPGQGKEETQYF. DNA of the CDR3: TGTGCCAGCAGCCCCGCACCGGGACAGGGTAAGGAAGAGACCCAGTACTTC.

The chain combines TRBV15 with TRBJ2-7; 9 bases are shared with TRBD1. With V trimmed by 4 bases and J by 2 bases, 6 bases remained unmatched. The germline gives CDR1 LNHNV, CDR2 YYDKDF (reference sequence). The CDR3 consists of 15 residues. The DNA of the CDR3 is TGTGCCACCAGCACAAATACAGGGGGCCCCTACGAGCAGTACTTC. It specifies CATSTNTGGPYEQYF.

V gene TRBV10-1 combines with J gene TRBJ2-1, with D maybe TRBD2 (6 bases). Germline V gene data show CDR1 as WNHNN and CDR2 as SYGVQD (reference sequence). V dropped 3 bases and J dropped 6 bases, with 15 bases sitting between them. This CDR3 is built from 15 residues. The CDR3, as DNA: TGCGCCAGCAGTGACCCCACTAGGAGGGGCAATGAGCAGTTCTTC. Protein: CASSDPTRRGNEQFF.

This chain links TRBV30 with TRBJ1-5; the match to TRBD1 covers 7 bases. The CDR3 loop spans 19 amino acids. Germline CDR1 reads GTSNPN; CDR2 reads SVGIG (reference sequence). V shed 2 bases, J shed 0 bases, and the junction held 16 bases outside the gene matches. In nucleotides, the CDR3 is TGTGCCTGGAGTCCCTATCCCCGGACAGGAAAATATAGCAATCAGCCCCAGCATTTT. Amino acid sequence: CAWSPYPRTGKYSNQPQHF.

This chain connects TRBV11-2 to TRBJ1-5; D perhaps matches TRBD1 (5 bases). The CDR3 is 13 amino acids. Germline CDR1 reads SGHAT; CDR2 reads FQNNGV. Trimming removed 2 bases at V and 6 bases at J, with 8 bases between. As DNA, the CDR3 is TGTGCCAGCAGCTTACAGGGAGGTCAGCCCCAGCATTTT. Translating gives CASSLQGGQPQHF.

V is TRBV3-1 (or the pseudogene TRBV3-2) and J is TRBJ2-2; 10 nucleotides align to TRBD2. The CDR3 totals 17 residues. Trimming took 0 bases from V and 5 from J; bases not matched to a gene: 6. CDR1 and CDR2 (germline): LGHDT, YNNKEL (reference sequence). In nucleotides, the CDR3 is TGTGCCAGCAGCCAAGATGCTAGCGGGGGTACAACCGGGGAGCTGTTTTTT. Protein product: CASSQDASGGTTGELFF.

The V and J genes are TRBV6-6 and TRBJ1-1; TRBD1 agrees at 7 bases. The CDR3 spans 14 residues. Germline CDR1 and CDR2: MNHNY and SVGAGI (reference sequence). V lost 6 bases and J lost 4; bases outside the gene matches: 8. CDR3 bases: TGTGCCAGCAGACCAGACAGGGTCCCCACTGAAGCTTTCTTT. Protein: CASRPDRVPTEAFF.

The chain has TRBV4-1 and TRBJ1-2; 7 nucleotides align to TRBD1. This CDR3 spans 15 amino acids. V shed 2 bases, J shed 4 bases, and the junction held 7 bases outside the gene matches. Germline V gene lookup returns CDR1 MGHRA and CDR2 YSYEKL. CDR3 nucleotides: TGCGCCAGCAGCCAAACGCTACAGGGGTCCTATGGCTACACCTTC. It specifies CASSQTLQGSYGYTF.

This chain links TRBV9 with TRBJ1-1, with a tentative D call TRBD1 (6 bases). CDR1 and CDR2 (germline): SGDLS, YYNGEE. Trimming removed 7 bases from V and 5 bases from J, with 15 bases in between. The CDR3 is 13 residues long. Here the CDR3 reads CASGRQVETEAFF. Here the CDR3 DNA reads TGTGCCAGCGGGAGACAGGTGGAGACTGAAGCTTTCTTT.